Listed here are 10 T cell receptor beta chains from one sample, sequenced in a study of T cell changes during pregnancy in multiple sclerosis (dated by TCRdb to the late 2010s). Libraries were prepared through the immunoSEQ multiplex PCR assay. In its TCRdb copy, this immuneACCESS table keeps in-frame sequences only and misses some clones. Where compared with another copy, unresolved V genes explain less than half of these, and the others have no known cause. The sample table holds approximately 40,000 clones, of which approximately 96% were seen once. 0.75% to 0.9% of the sample is taken by the ten largest. The sequencing here drew on peripheral blood, taken in the second trimester of pregnancy. The receptors originated from a female donor with multiple sclerosis, enrolled in a pregnancy study.

The CDR3 loop reads CASSWQGVNTEAFF. CDR3 sequence (DNA): TGTGCCAGCAGTTGGCAGGGGGTAAACACTGAAGCTTTCTTT. The gene calls are TRBV27 and TRBJ1-1, with TRBD1 identical over 7 bases. Germline CDR1 MNHEY, CDR2 SMNVEV (reference sequence). V shed 4 bases and J 2 bases; nucleotides not matched to a gene: 4. The CDR3 runs to 14 residues.

The chain combines TRBV25-1 with TRBJ2-5; TRBD1 is a possible D gene (5 bases). Germline V gene lookup returns CDR1 MGHDK and CDR2 SYGVNS. The CDR3 is 15 residues long. Trimming cost V 0 bases and J 5 bases, with 13 bases left between them. CDR3 sequence: CASSEYRQLTETQYF. In DNA form, the CDR3 reads TGTGCCAGCAGTGAATATAGACAGCTTACCGAGACCCAGTACTTC. Variable domain in full (rest from reference TRBV25-1 and TRBJ2-5): EADIYQTPRYLVIGTGKKITLECSQTMGHDKMYWYQQDPGMELHLIHYSYGVNSTEKGDLSSESTVSRIRTEHFPLTLESARPSHTSQYLCASSEYRQLTETQYFGPGTRLLVL.

The CDR3 region is CACSDSSYNEQFF. In DNA, the CDR3 is TGTGCCTGTTCCGACAGCTCCTACAATGAGCAGTTCTTC. The chain uses TRBV6-6 and TRBJ2-1; possible D gene TRBD1, 5 bases. This CDR3 spans 13 amino acids. Trimming shortened V by 11 bases and J by 0 bases, and 11 bases separated the two germline ends. CDR1 MNHNY and CDR2 SVGAGI come from the germline V gene (reference sequence).

The gene calls are TRBV4-3 and TRBJ2-1; TRBD1 might be the D (5 bases). CDR3 length: 16 residues. Germline V CDR1 and CDR2: LGHNA, YSLEER. Deletions cut 0 bases from V and 0 bases from J, with 9 bases between. Here the CDR3 reads CASSQEQVGSYNEQFF. The DNA for the CDR3 is TGCGCCAGCAGCCAAGAACAGGTGGGCTCCTACAATGAGCAGTTCTTC.

For the CDR3, the DNA is TGCAGCGTTGTAGGAGGGAACACTGAAGCTTTCTTT. Residues: CSVVGGNTEAFF. The chain joins TRBV29-1 to TRBJ1-1; D uncertain. The CDR3 contains 12 residues. The germline CDR1 and CDR2 sequences are SQVTM and ANQGSEA. V lost 4 bases and J 1 base, leaving 7 bases between the germline ends.

This chain links TRBV28 with TRBJ1-1; 7 bases fit TRBD1. This CDR3 has 13 residues. The germline V gene has CDR1 MDHEN and CDR2 SYDVKM. Trimming at V came to 6 bases and at J to 1 base, leaving 2 bases not matched to a gene. The CDR3 spells CASRTGENTEAFF. CDR3 nucleotides: TGTGCCAGCAGAACAGGGGAGAACACTGAAGCTTTCTTT.

This clone was detected once. V usage is TRBV15 and J usage is TRBJ2-7; possible D gene TRBD2, 5 bases. The germline CDR1 and CDR2 sequences are LNHNV and YYDKDF (reference sequence). This CDR3 spans 14 amino acids. The germline V and J ends were trimmed by 0 bases and 5 bases, with 11 bases remaining between them. The chain's CDR3 is CATSRDQWTHEQYF. CDR3 coding DNA: TGTGCCACCAGCAGAGATCAATGGACTCACGAGCAGTACTTC.

This rearrangement joins TRBV18 to TRBJ1-1; D possibly corresponds to TRBD1 (6 bases). Trimming took off 2 bases at V and 1 base at J, with 11 bases between the two ends. The CDR3 sequence is 15 residues long. Germline lookup yields CDR1 KGHSH and CDR2 LQKENI. CDR3 DNA sequence: TGTGCCAGCTCACCAAGCAGGGACACGAACACTGAAGCTTTCTTT. This encodes CASSPSRDTNTEAFF.

The CDR3 sequence is CASSPRTGGNQPQHF. CDR3 DNA: TGTGCCAGCAGCCCCAGGACAGGGGGCAATCAGCCCCAGCATTTT. V usage is TRBV7-2 and J usage is TRBJ1-5; 9 positions agree with TRBD1. With 5 bases clipped from V and 2 bases from J, the junction kept 4 bases outside the gene matches. The CDR3 has 15 amino acids. Germline assignment: CDR1 SGHTA and CDR2 FQGNSA.

The V and J genes are TRBV19 and TRBJ2-1; TRBD2 matches at 7 bases. The trim removed 3 bases at V and 6 bases at J, leaving 14 bases unmatched. Germline CDR1 reads LNHDA; CDR2 reads SQIVND (reference sequence). CDR3 length: 17 amino acids. The CDR3 nucleotides read TGTGCCAGTAGTATTTCCCCACGGGGAGGGTTGGGCAATGAGCAGTTCTTC. As protein: CASSISPRGGLGNEQFF.